The T cell receptor beta chain described here comes from a study of blood T cell repertoires in COVID-19. Per the authors' pipeline: Reference gene primer amplification yielded estimated nucleated cell counts. Here immunoSEQ multiplex PCR was the method, and the copy in TCRdb shows in-frame clones only, minus some. V and J calls and clone size are as listed in that table; D and trimming were resolved from the DNA. The sample has a few hundred thousand clones, approximately 90% seen once; the top ten hold 1.5% to 2%. Participants were placed into cohorts based on the clinical history they reported. The sample was PBMCs or T cells enriched from blood (not recorded which). This TCR was sampled from a woman aged 35 to 49 who had recovered from COVID-19.

Here the CDR3 DNA reads TGTGCCATCAGTGGCGGGACGGACGATTATGGCTACACCTTC. Its protein is CAISGGTDDYGYTF. The chain employs TRBV10-3 and TRBJ1-2, with D possibly matching TRBD1 (5 bases). Trimming removed 4 bases at V and 5 bases at J, with 14 bases between. CDR1 and CDR2 (germline): ENHRY, SYGVKD. This CDR3 is 14 amino acids long.